The rows below give T cell receptor beta chains drawn from one sample of a study of shared clonotypes between healthy human individuals. Produced via immunoSEQ multiplex PCR; TCRdb's table is partial and in-frame only. The top ten hold over 0.3% of the sample, which has under 1,900,000 clones, approximately 98.5% seen once. The sequencing input was naive CD4+ T cells sorted from blood. The receptors originated from a man aged 25-45 years in good health. Both conserved end residues are part of each CDR3. Fields, in order: CDR3 protein, D gene, V gene. D genes are given only for firm matches.

CASSRVAGKGYNEQFF,TRBD2,TRBV4-3
CASSSRESYEQYF,NA,TRBV7-2
CASSPPFGGSNQPQHF,NA,TRBV28
CASSLDWGWSAVNTEAFF,NA,TRBV7-9
CASLQGGMPNTEAFF,NA,TRBV2
CASTPGAGSFQPQHF,NA,TRBV7-2
CASSLKSSSNEQFF,NA,TRBV7-3
CASSYRDRGQPQHF,TRBD1,TRBV6-6
CASSLAPTRLNTEAFF,NA,TRBV7-2
CASSSPRYGITEAFF,NA,TRBV6-5
CASSALYQPQHF,NA,TRBV28
CASSYPGGDRANEQFF,TRBD1,TRBV6-6
CASSLSGNQPQHF,NA,TRBV5-6
CASRLMGGGSYEQYF,NA,TRBV6-6
CASSFRQGGIYEQYF,NA,TRBV6-1
CASSPPYGGTDTQYF,NA,TRBV18
CASSEMGGTNNDQFF,TRBD2,TRBV10-1
CASSTWDRGNYGYTF,TRBD1,TRBV9
CASSYSRGHSGYTF,TRBD1,TRBV6-5
CASSWGRAQAETQYF,NA,TRBV5-4
CASSQRGNTIYF,NA,TRBV4-2
CAWSRALSGRRGDTQYF,TRBD2,TRBV30
CASGEAGDWGNEQFF,TRBD2,TRBV19
CASRPQGQGETQYF,NA,TRBV6-5